This is a list of T cell receptor beta chains from one sample in a study of blood T cell repertoires in COVID-19. The method was immunoSEQ multiplex PCR; TCRdb's version includes in-frame clones alone and lacks a portion of them. The table lists about 74,000 clones, approximately 84% of them singletons. What was sequenced was peripheral blood. These receptors were collected from a man between 65 and 85 years old with acute or convalescent COVID-19. Each CDR3 is given with its conserved first and last residue. Fields, in order: clone size, CDR3 length, V gene, D gene, J gene, CDR3 DNA, CDR3 protein. D genes are given only for firm matches. For some rows the clone size is stated as once, few or many, or as a class when expanded; others skip it.

few	16	TRBV11-2	TRBD1	TRBJ1-4	TGTGCCAGCAGCTGGCGACAGGGGGCGAATAATGAAAAACTGTTTTTT	CASSWRQGANNEKLFF
.	13	TRBV2	TRBD1	TRBJ2-7	TGTGCCAGCTCGTTGCGACAGGGCCACGAGCAGTACTTC	CASSLRQGHEQYF
.	14	TRBV19	TRBD2	TRBJ2-5	TGTGCCAGTAGGACCGGGACTAGCGATGGGACCCAGTACTTC	CASRTGTSDGTQYF
.	13	TRBV5-1	.	TRBJ1-1	TGCGCCAGCGGCCTACAGGGAAATAGTGAAGCTTTCTTT	CASGLQGNSEAFF
.	15	TRBV7-3	.	TRBJ1-2	TGTGCCAGCAGCTTAACGTGGACTCAGGTGGATGGCTACACCTTC	CASSLTWTQVDGYTF
.	17	TRBV25-1	.	TRBJ1-3	TGTGCCAGCAGTGAAACGGAGGATAAGGGCTCTGGAAACACCATATATTTT	CASSETEDKGSGNTIYF
.	16	TRBV7-8	TRBD1	TRBJ2-5	TGTGCCAGCAGCTCAAGCTTGGACAGGAAACAAGAGACCCAGTACTTC	CASSSSLDRKQETQYF
.	15	TRBV9	TRBD2	TRBJ2-1	TGTGCCAGCAGCGGGCTAGCGGTTACTTACAATGAGCAGTTCTTC	CASSGLAVTYNEQFF
.	17	TRBV3-1/TRBV3-2	TRBD2	TRBJ2-7	TGTGCCAGCAGCCAGGCCCTGTGGACTAGCGAGGGCTACGAGCAGTACTTC	CASSQALWTSEGYEQYF
.	13	TRBV6-5	.	TRBJ1-2	TGTGCCAGCGGAGAACAGGGTAACTATGGCTACACCTTC	CASGEQGNYGYTF
.	17	TRBV19	.	TRBJ2-3	TGTGCCAGTAGTATATCGGCAGGGGGGTTTAGCACAGATACGCAGTATTTT	CASSISAGGFSTDTQYF
.	15	TRBV15	TRBD1	TRBJ2-3	TGTGCCACCAGCTACCGGGACAGGGGCACAGATACGCAGTATTTT	CATSYRDRGTDTQYF
.	15	TRBV6-1	.	TRBJ2-3	TGTGCCAGCAGTGACAGGTCTTCTAGCACAGATACGCAGTATTTT	CASSDRSSSTDTQYF
few	17	TRBV10-2	TRBD1	TRBJ1-1	TGCGCCAGCTCAATGAGGGCGGGACAGGGATCAATTACTGAAGCTTTCTTT	CASSMRAGQGSITEAFF
.	15	TRBV6-9	TRBD2	TRBJ2-7	TGTGCCAGCAGCCGGACTAGCGTGGGAACCTACGAGCAGTACTTC	CASSRTSVGTYEQYF
.	14	TRBV5-1	TRBD1	TRBJ1-2	TGCGCCAGCGGTTCCCCCGGGACAGTCTATGGCTACACCTTC	CASGSPGTVYGYTF
.	15	TRBV28	.	TRBJ1-4	TGTGCCAGCAGCCCAGGGGTTACGACTAATGAAAAACTGTTTTTT	CASSPGVTTNEKLFF
few	15	TRBV4-3	TRBD2	TRBJ2-7	TGCGCCAGCAGCCAAGGGACTAGCGAGTCCTACGAGCAGTACTTC	CASSQGTSESYEQYF
.	13	TRBV5-6	TRBD1	TRBJ1-1	TGTGCCAGCAGCGGACCGGGACAGGCGGTAGCTTTCTTT	CASSGPGQAVAFF
few	14	TRBV3-1/TRBV3-2	TRBD2	TRBJ2-7	TGTGCCAGCAGCCAAGGGACTAGAACCTACGAGCAGTACTTC	CASSQGTRTYEQYF
.	14	TRBV24-1	.	TRBJ2-3	TGTGCCACCAGTGAGGTCGGTAGCACAGATACGCAGTATTTT	CATSEVGSTDTQYF
.	12	TRBV29-1	.	TRBJ1-3	TGCAGCGTTGGGACTGATGGAAACACCATATATTTT	CSVGTDGNTIYF
.	12	TRBV9	.	TRBJ1-3	TGTGCCAGCAGTGCGCGGGGAAACACCATATATTTT	CASSARGNTIYF
once	16	TRBV9	.	TRBJ2-5	TGTGCCAGCAGCGTAGAGGGTGGGGGAGGTCGAGAGACCCAGTACTTC	CASSVEGGGGRETQYF
.	15	TRBV28	TRBD1	TRBJ1-2	TGTGCCAGCAGTTTGTCGAACAGGGGGCTCAGTGGCTACACCTTC	CASSLSNRGLSGYTF
.	15	TRBV27	TRBD1	TRBJ1-2	TGTGCCAGCAGTTCTGACAGGGAAGCTAACTATGGCTACACCTTC	CASSSDREANYGYTF
.	13	TRBV30	TRBD2	TRBJ2-7	TGTGCCTGCACTAGCGCCAGCTCCTACGAGCAGTACTTC	CACTSASSYEQYF
.	16	TRBV11-2	.	TRBJ2-7	TGTGCCAGCAGCTCGGGGGTGGTAGCGTTCTCCTACGAGCAGTACTTC	CASSSGVVAFSYEQYF
.	13	TRBV28	.	TRBJ2-5	TGTGCCAGCAGGCTACAGGGAAGAGAGACCCAGTACTTC	CASRLQGRETQYF
.	14	TRBV27	.	TRBJ1-6	TGTGCCAGCAACCCAGGGGTCCTTAATTCACCCCTCCACTTT	CASNPGVLNSPLHF
.	13	TRBV3-1/TRBV3-2	.	TRBJ2-5	TGTGCCAGCAGCCAAGCGGAGGGAGAGACCCAGTACTTC	CASSQAEGETQYF
.	17	TRBV29-1	TRBD2	TRBJ2-1	TGCAGCGTTGACGGACTAGCGGGAGGGAGCTCCTACAATGAGCAGTTCTTC	CSVDGLAGGSSYNEQFF
.	14	TRBV29-1	TRBD2	TRBJ2-1	TGCAGCGGGTCCGGGACTAGCGGTCCCTATGAGCAGTTCTTC	CSGSGTSGPYEQFF
.	15	TRBV27	.	TRBJ1-2	TGTGCCAGCAGTTTTGGACTGGGAAAGGACTATGGCTACACCTTC	CASSFGLGKDYGYTF
.	13	TRBV2	.	TRBJ2-7	TGTGCCAGCAGTGAGTCAGGGTACGGCGAGCAGTACTTC	CASSESGYGEQYF
.	13	TRBV27	.	TRBJ1-2	TGTGCCAGCAGTAGGACAGCTAACTATGGCTACACCTTC	CASSRTANYGYTF
.	13	TRBV28	.	TRBJ2-7	TGTGCCAGCAGTTTAGGGCAGATCTACGAGCAGTACTTC	CASSLGQIYEQYF
.	14	TRBV11-2	TRBD2	TRBJ2-2	TGTGCCAGTCGACTAGCGGGGGGCACCGGGGAGCTGTTTTTT	CASRLAGGTGELFF
.	16	TRBV6-5	TRBD2	TRBJ2-7	TGTGCCAGCAGTTACACGGGGACTAGCGGGAGGCCTGAGCAGTACTTC	CASSYTGTSGRPEQYF
.	20	TRBV12-5	TRBD1	TRBJ1-1	TGTGCTAGTGGTCTGGCCCCCCGGGACAGGGGGCCCGGGGTGAACACTGAAGCTTTCTTT	CASGLAPRDRGPGVNTEAFF
few	17	TRBV6-1	.	TRBJ1-6	TGTGCCAGCAGTGTACAGGGCCCACCGGGGGGCAATTCACCCCTCCACTTT	CASSVQGPPGGNSPLHF
many	16	TRBV14	TRBD2	TRBJ2-1	TGTGCCAGCAGCCAAGATTTTGGACTAGCGGGACGTGAGCAGTTCTTC	CASSQDFGLAGREQFF
.	15	TRBV6-5	TRBD1	TRBJ1-2	TGTGCCAGCAGCTTAGGGACAGGGGACGCGGAAGGCTACACCTTC	CASSLGTGDAEGYTF
.	16	TRBV9	TRBD2	TRBJ2-5	TGTGCCAGCAGCTCCGGGCTCCGGGGGGGCCCGGAGACCCAGTACTTC	CASSSGLRGGPETQYF
.	14	TRBV5-3	TRBD1	TRBJ1-2	TGTGCCAGAAGCTTGACAGGGGGCTCCTATGGCTACACCTTC	CARSLTGGSYGYTF
.	13	TRBV29-1	.	TRBJ2-7	TGCGGCGTCGCTACCGGGACATATGGCGAGCAGTACTTC	CGVATGTYGEQYF
.	11	TRBV28	.	TRBJ1-1	TGTGCCAGCACGGTGGACACTGAAGCTTTCTTT	CASTVDTEAFF
.	13	TRBV11-2	.	TRBJ2-5	TGTGCCAGCAGCTCCCCCGGGGTGGAGACCCAGTACTTC	CASSSPGVETQYF
few	15	TRBV10-2	TRBD1	TRBJ2-7	TGCGCCAGCGTTGAGACAGGGCTTGGTTTGGACGAGCAGTACTTC	CASVETGLGLDEQYF
once	15	TRBV5-1	TRBD1	TRBJ2-1	TGCGCCAGCAGCGCCTGGACAGGGAATGGGGGAGAGCAGTTCTTC	CASSAWTGNGGEQFF
.	13	TRBV11-2	TRBD1	TRBJ2-1	TGTGCCAGCAGCCTCCGGGACAGCCAGGAGCAGTTCTTC	CASSLRDSQEQFF
.	14	TRBV19	.	TRBJ2-7	TGTGCCAGTAGTATAGAAGCGGGCGGGTACGAGCAGTACTTC	CASSIEAGGYEQYF
few	13	TRBV28	.	TRBJ1-1	TGTGCCAGCAGCCCTTCGGGTGGCACTGAAGCTTTCTTT	CASSPSGGTEAFF